This T cell receptor beta chain was obtained from a study of blood T cell repertoires in COVID-19. Study context: Both acute and convalescent COVID-19 samples were obtained from the United States, Italy and Spain. T cells, B-cell-depleted T cells, or PBMCs supplied cDNA or gDNA.

Data came from immunoSEQ multiplex PCR; TCRdb stores just in-frame clones and leaves some out. The repertoire has some 45,000 clones, around 91% of them found once; the top ten carry approximately 9%. V lost 10 bases to trimming and J lost 4 bases; unmatched junction nucleotides: 5. Germline CDR1 is MRHNA and CDR2 is SNTAGT. The CDR3 length is 12 residues. The TCR originated in a man in his fifties with active COVID-19. This sequence joins TRBV6-4 and TRBJ1-2, with 8 positions matching TRBD1. Sequencing was done on a sample of peripheral blood. CDR3 DNA: TGTGCCACAGGGACAGGCCCCTATGGCTACACCTTC. This translates into CATGTGPYGYTF.